The 13 T cell receptor beta chains reported below all come from one sample, sequenced in a study of blood T cell repertoires in COVID-19. Clones were sequenced by immunoSEQ multiplex PCR, and TCRdb holds only the in-frame ones, with some missing. The sample carries 110,000 to 150,000 clones, approximately 80% recorded once. The sequenced sample was PBMCs or T cells enriched from blood (not recorded which). The receptors were sampled from a woman under 30 who had been exposed to COVID-19.

The chain recombines TRBV15 with TRBJ2-7; D gene uncertain. The V end was cut by 0 bases, the J end by 3 bases, with 9 bases between. Germline V gives CDR1 LNHNV, CDR2 YYDKDF (reference sequence). The CDR3 has 14 residues. CDR3 in DNA: TGTGCCACCAGCAGAGATGGGCACCTCTACGAGCAGTACTTC. This gives the protein CATSRDGHLYEQYF.

In nucleotides, the CDR3 is TGTGCCACCAGTGAGAGCGGGAGGGTCTACAATGAGCAGTTCTTC. Translated, it gives CATSESGRVYNEQFF. The chain links TRBV24-1 to TRBJ2-1; 10 bases fit TRBD2. Trimming removed 4 bases from V and 3 bases from J; junction bases left unmatched: 2. The CDR3 runs to 15 residues. Germline V gene data show CDR1 as KGHDR and CDR2 as SFDVKD.

In DNA, the CDR3 is TGTGCCAGCAGTTTCGAGGTCCCAAATACGCAGTATTTT. Translation: CASSFEVPNTQYF. The V and J genes are TRBV28 and TRBJ2-3; D not resolved. Germline V lookup: CDR1 MDHEN, CDR2 SYDVKM. The CDR3 runs to 13 residues. Trimming stripped 3 bases from V and 7 bases from J, with 11 bases between.

The table lists this clone with a count of one. This sequence joins TRBV16 and TRBJ1-2; D ambiguous. In germline, CDR1 is KGHSY, CDR2 FQNENV. Trimming took 4 bases from V and 0 from J, leaving 15 bases between them. The CDR3 loop spans 16 amino acids. The CDR3 region is CASSPRSGAPNYGYTF. The CDR3 DNA sequence: TGTGCCAGCAGCCCGCGTAGCGGAGCCCCTAACTATGGCTACACCTTC.

The genes are TRBV11-2 and TRBJ2-7; the match to TRBD1 covers 8 bases. The germline V gene encodes CDR1 SGHAT and CDR2 FQNNGV. This CDR3 comprises 15 residues. Germline trimming cut 5 bases from V and 4 bases from J; bases unmatched to any gene: 10. This CDR3 is CASSPGTGVGYEQYF. The CDR3 DNA follows: TGTGCCAGCAGCCCGGGGACAGGCGTAGGGTACGAGCAGTACTTC.

The rearrangement links TRBV2 to TRBJ2-1; D perhaps matches TRBD2 (6 bases). Between the trimmed V and J ends, which lost 10 bases and 0 bases, there was a span of 16 bases. This CDR3 spans 15 amino acids. CDR1 is SNHLY, CDR2 FYNNEI, per germline. CDR3 amino acids: CATAGLASSYNEQFF. The CDR3 DNA follows: TGTGCCACCGCAGGCCTAGCGAGCTCCTACAATGAGCAGTTCTTC.

The rearrangement links TRBV6-5 to TRBJ1-2; 9 bases map to TRBD1. The CDR3 length is 16 residues. V dropped 0 bases and J dropped 4; count of bases not matched to a gene: 6. Germline V lookup: CDR1 MNHEY, CDR2 SVGAGI. The DNA of the CDR3 is TGTGCCAGCAGTTACTCGATTCCGGACAGGGGCTATGGCTACACCTTC. Protein: CASSYSIPDRGYGYTF.

The chain recombines TRBV6-1 with TRBJ2-6; D is possibly TRBD2 (6 bases). The CDR3 contains 16 residues. The V end was cut by 4 bases, the J end by 2 bases, with 12 bases between. From germline, CDR1 is MNHNS and CDR2 SASEGT. CDR3 loop: CASSALGGTGANVLTF. In DNA form, the CDR3 reads TGTGCCAGCAGTGCCCTGGGCGGGACTGGGGCCAACGTCCTGACTTTC.

The rearrangement uses TRBV6-5 and TRBJ2-4; D possibly corresponds to TRBD1 (6 bases). The CDR3 runs 13 residues. The germline CDR1 and CDR2 sequences are MNHEY and SVGAGI. Trimming removed 10 bases from V and 0 bases from J, with 10 bases in between. The CDR3 nucleotides are TGTGCCACTACACAGGGAGCCAAAAACATTCAGTACTTC. Translating gives CATTQGAKNIQYF.

This chain connects TRBV6-6 to TRBJ2-3, with 11 bases matching TRBD1. The V gene's germline CDR1 is MNHNY and CDR2 SVGAGI (reference sequence). V was clipped by 6 bases and J by 3 bases; unmatched bases: 5. The CDR3 runs 15 residues. The CDR3 region is CASRGTGGRTDTQYF. DNA of the CDR3: TGTGCCAGCAGGGGGACAGGGGGTCGGACAGATACGCAGTATTTT.

The chain uses TRBV30 and TRBJ2-1; 10 nucleotides line up with TRBD2. The germline CDR1 and CDR2 sequences are GTSNPN and SVGIG (reference sequence). The CDR3 contains 19 residues. V gave up 4 bases and J gave up 0 bases; unmatched junction bases: 15. CDR3 coding DNA: TGTGCCTGGATAAGGTTTAGAGCGGGAGGGCCGGCCTCCTACAATGAGCAGTTCTTC. It is translated as CAWIRFRAGGPASYNEQFF.

V and J are TRBV29-1 and TRBJ2-7; 9 nucleotides line up with TRBD1. This CDR3 region has 14 residues. Germline V gives CDR1 SQVTM, CDR2 ANQGSEA. V lost 8 bases to trimming and J lost 7 bases; unmatched junction nucleotides: 15. The CDR3 sequence: CSTGYGTGREEQYF. DNA for the CDR3: TGCAGCACCGGGTACGGGACAGGGCGGGAAGAGCAGTACTTC.

The chain uses TRBV5-4 and TRBJ1-1; a possible D gene is TRBD1 (6 bases). This CDR3 has 17 residues. In germline, CDR1 is SGHNT, CDR2 YYREEE (reference sequence). The ends were cut back, 2 bases at V and 4 bases at J, with 21 bases in the middle. As DNA, the CDR3 is TGTGCCAGCAGCTTTCTACAGGGCTTCGAAGGGTCCACTGAAGCTTTCTTT. Protein product: CASSFLQGFEGSTEAFF.